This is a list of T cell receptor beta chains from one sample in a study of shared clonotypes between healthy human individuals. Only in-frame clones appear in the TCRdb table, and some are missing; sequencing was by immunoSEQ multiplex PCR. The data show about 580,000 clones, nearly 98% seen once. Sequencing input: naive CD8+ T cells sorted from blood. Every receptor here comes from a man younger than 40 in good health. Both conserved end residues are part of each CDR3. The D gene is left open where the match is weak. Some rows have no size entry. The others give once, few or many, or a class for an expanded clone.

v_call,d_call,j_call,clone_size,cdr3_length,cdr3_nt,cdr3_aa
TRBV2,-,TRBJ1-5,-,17,TGTGCCAGCAGTACTTCACAGGGTATTGGCGGTGGTCAGCCCCAGCATTTT,CASSTSQGIGGGQPQHF
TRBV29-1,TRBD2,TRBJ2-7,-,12,TGCAGCGTCTTAGCGGGAGCCTACGAGCAGTACTTC,CSVLAGAYEQYF
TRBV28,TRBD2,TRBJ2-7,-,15,TGTGCCAGCAGTTGGACTAGCGGGACCACCTACGAGCAGTACTTC,CASSWTSGTTYEQYF
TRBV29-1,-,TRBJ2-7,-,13,TGCAGCGTTGAAGGGGACACCTCCTACGAGCAGTACTTC,CSVEGDTSYEQYF
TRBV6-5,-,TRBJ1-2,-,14,TGTGCCAGCAGTTACTCGGTGGGCACGAAGGGGCCCACCTTC,CASSYSVGTKGPTF
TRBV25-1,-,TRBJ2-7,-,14,TGTGCCAGGCTGTCCGGGCCACCCGGGTACGAGCAGTACTTC,CARLSGPPGYEQYF
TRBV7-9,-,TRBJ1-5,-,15,TGTGCCAGCAGCTTAGGGGGGGTTGGCAATCAGCCCCAGCATTTT,CASSLGGVGNQPQHF
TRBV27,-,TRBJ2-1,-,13,TGTGCCAGCAGTTTATCGGGTATCAATGAGCAGTTCTTC,CASSLSGINEQFF
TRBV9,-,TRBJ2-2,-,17,TGTGCCAGCAGCGTAGGTCGGCGGAGCGCGAACACCGGGGAGCTGTTTTTT,CASSVGRRSANTGELFF
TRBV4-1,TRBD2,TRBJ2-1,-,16,TGCGCCAGCAGCCCCTCCTTGGCGGGAGGGAACAATGAGCAGTTCTTC,CASSPSLAGGNNEQFF
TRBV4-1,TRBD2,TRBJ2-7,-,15,TGCGCCAGCAGCCGGGTGACTAGCGGGATCCACGAGCAGTACTTC,CASSRVTSGIHEQYF
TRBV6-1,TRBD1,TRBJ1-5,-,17,TGTGCCAGCAGTGACCTTGGGACAGGGGTGTACGATCAGCCCCAGCATTTT,CASSDLGTGVYDQPQHF
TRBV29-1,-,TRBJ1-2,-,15,TGCAGCGTTGGGGGTGGGGCCCATGCTAACTATGGCTACACCTTC,CSVGGGAHANYGYTF
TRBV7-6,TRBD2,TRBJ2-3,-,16,TGTGCCAGCAGCTTGGAAGCGGGAGGGTCTTCAGATACGCAGTATTTT,CASSLEAGGSSDTQYF
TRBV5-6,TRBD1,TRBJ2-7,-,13,TGTGCCAGCAGCTGGGGACAGTCCTACGAGCAGTACTTC,CASSWGQSYEQYF
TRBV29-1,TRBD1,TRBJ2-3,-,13,TGCAGCGTTTTAGGACAGGGCACAGATACGCAGTATTTT,CSVLGQGTDTQYF
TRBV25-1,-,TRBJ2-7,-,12,TGTGCCAGCGGGTCCGTGGACTACGAGCAGTACTTC,CASGSVDYEQYF
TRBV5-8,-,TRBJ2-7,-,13,TGTGCCAGCAGCGGGACCGCAGATCACGAGCAGTACTTC,CASSGTADHEQYF
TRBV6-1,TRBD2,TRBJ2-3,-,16,TGTGCCAGCAGTGATTATAGCGGGAGTAGGACAGATACGCAGTATTTT,CASSDYSGSRTDTQYF
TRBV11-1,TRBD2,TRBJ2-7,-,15,TGTGCCAGCAGCTTAGTAGCGGGAGTGTTCTACGAGCAGTACTTC,CASSLVAGVFYEQYF
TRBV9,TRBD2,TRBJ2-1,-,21,TGTGCCAGCAGCGTAGGTAGCGGGAGGGCCGAAGCCTCTAGCTCCTACAATGAGCAGTTCTTC,CASSVGSGRAEASSSYNEQFF
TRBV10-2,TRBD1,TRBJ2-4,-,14,TGCGCCAGCAGTGGGACAGGGGGACGAAACATTCAGTACTTC,CASSGTGGRNIQYF
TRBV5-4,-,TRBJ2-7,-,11,TGTGCCAGCAGCACGACCTACGAGCAGTACTTC,CASSTTYEQYF
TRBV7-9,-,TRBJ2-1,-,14,TGTGCCAGCAGCACCCCTCTAGCAGTGGGTGAGCAGTTCTTC,CASSTPLAVGEQFF
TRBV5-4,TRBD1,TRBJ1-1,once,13,TGTGCCAGCAGCCACAGGGGGAACACTGAAGCTTTCTTT,CASSHRGNTEAFF
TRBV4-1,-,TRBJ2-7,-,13,TGCGCCAGCAGCCAAGTTTACAGGGACGAGCAGTACTTC,CASSQVYRDEQYF
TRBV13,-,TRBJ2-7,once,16,TGTGCCAGCAGCCCCGGGGGTAGCGGAAGACCGTACGAGCAGTACTTC,CASSPGGSGRPYEQYF
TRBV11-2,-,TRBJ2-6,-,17,TGTGCCAGCAGCCCGACAGCCGTCTACTCTGGGGCCAACGTCCTGACTTTC,CASSPTAVYSGANVLTF
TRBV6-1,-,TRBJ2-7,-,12,TGTGCCAGCAGTGATGTTGCCCCAGAGCAGTACTTC,CASSDVAPEQYF
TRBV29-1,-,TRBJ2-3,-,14,TGCAGCGTTGAAGAAGGAGGGGTCGGGGATACGCAGTATTTT,CSVEEGGVGDTQYF
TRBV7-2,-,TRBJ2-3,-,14,TGTGCCAGCAGCCCCCCTGGGGCCACAGATACGCAGTATTTT,CASSPPGATDTQYF
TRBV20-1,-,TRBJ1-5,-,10,TGCAGTGCGGTGGGATTGCCCCAGCATTTT,CSAVGLPQHF
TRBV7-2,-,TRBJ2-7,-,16,TGTGCCAGCAGCGCATACTCTGGCTCCTTCTCCTACGAGCAGTACTTC,CASSAYSGSFSYEQYF
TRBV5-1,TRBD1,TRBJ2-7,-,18,TGCGCCAGCAGTGCCCCCCAACATCGGACAGGACGAATCTACGAGCAGTACTTC,CASSAPQHRTGRIYEQYF
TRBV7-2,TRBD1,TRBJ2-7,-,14,TGTGCCAGCAGCTTCGACAGGGGGCTATACGAGCAGTACTTC,CASSFDRGLYEQYF
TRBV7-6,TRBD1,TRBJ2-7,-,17,TGTGCCAGCAGCTTCCGGCCTCCGGGACAGAGCTCCTACGAGCAGTACTTC,CASSFRPPGQSSYEQYF
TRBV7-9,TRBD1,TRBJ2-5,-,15,TGTGCCAGCAGCCCAGGGGGTGGGGTAAGGAAGACCCAGTACTTC,CASSPGGGVRKTQYF
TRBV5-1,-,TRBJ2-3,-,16,TGCGCCAGCAGCCTGGAACCGGGACTGGGATCAGATACGCAGTATTTT,CASSLEPGLGSDTQYF
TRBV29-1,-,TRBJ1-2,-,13,TGCAGCGTTACTACACACGACAGCTATGGCTACACCTTC,CSVTTHDSYGYTF
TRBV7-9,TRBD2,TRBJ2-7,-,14,TGTGCCAGCAGCATCTCCGGGACTAGCACCGAGCAGTACTTC,CASSISGTSTEQYF
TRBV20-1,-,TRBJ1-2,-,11,TGCAGTGCCACGGACAGCTATGGCTACACCTTC,CSATDSYGYTF
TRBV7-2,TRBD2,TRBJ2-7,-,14,TGTGCCAGCAGCGTCGGTCTAGCGGGATACGAGCAGTACTTC,CASSVGLAGYEQYF
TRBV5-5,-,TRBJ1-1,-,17,TGTGCCAGCAGCCCCTCTTACCCGGGACCCCAGAACACTGAAGCTTTCTTT,CASSPSYPGPQNTEAFF
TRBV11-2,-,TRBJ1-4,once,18,TGTGCCAGCAGCTTAATGACGGGGCGGATCGAAACTAATGAAAAACTGTTTTTT,CASSLMTGRIETNEKLFF
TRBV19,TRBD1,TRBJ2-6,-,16,TGTGCCAGTAGTAGGACAGGGAGCTCTGGGGCCAACGTCCTGACTTTC,CASSRTGSSGANVLTF
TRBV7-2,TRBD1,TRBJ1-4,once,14,TGTGCCAGCAGTCAGGGGGGAACTAATGAAAAACTGTTTTTT,CASSQGGTNEKLFF
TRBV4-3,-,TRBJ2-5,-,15,TGCGCCAGCAGCCATTCGGCGGGGTATCAAGAGACCCAGTACTTC,CASSHSAGYQETQYF
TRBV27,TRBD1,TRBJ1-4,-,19,TGTGCCAGCAGTCCTCTCGCCGGGACAGGCACTACAACTAATGAAAAACTGTTTTTT,CASSPLAGTGTTTNEKLFF
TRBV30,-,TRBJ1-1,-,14,TGTGCCTGGAGTGTAGGAGTGGTGAACACTGAAGCTTTCTTT,CAWSVGVVNTEAFF
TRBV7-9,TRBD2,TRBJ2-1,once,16,TGTGCCAGCAGCTTATGGACTAGCGGGAGAAGCGATGAGCAGTTCTTC,CASSLWTSGRSDEQFF
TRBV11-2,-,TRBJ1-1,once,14,TGTGCCAGCAGCTCAGAGTCCCCAGATGGTATAGCTTTCTTT,CASSSESPDGIAFF
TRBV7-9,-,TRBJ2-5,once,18,TGTGCCAGCAGCCCCCGGGCGGGGCTACTAGGTGGCCAAGAGACCCAGTACTTC,CASSPRAGLLGGQETQYF
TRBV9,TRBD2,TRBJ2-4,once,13,TGTGCCAGCAGCGTCCGGGACTACTCCATTCAGTACTTC,CASSVRDYSIQYF
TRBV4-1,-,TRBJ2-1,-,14,TGCGCCAGCAGCGGGTTTTACACCTACAATGAGCAGTTCTTC,CASSGFYTYNEQFF
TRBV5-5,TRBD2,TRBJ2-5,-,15,TGTGCCAGCAGCGGGACTAGCGGGAGAGAAGAGACCCAGTACTTC,CASSGTSGREETQYF
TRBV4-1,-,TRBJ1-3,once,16,TGCGCCAGCAGCTTCAGCGAGGGTCTTTCTGGAAACACCATATATTTT,CASSFSEGLSGNTIYF
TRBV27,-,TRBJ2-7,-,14,TGTGCCAGCAGTTTTGCGGGACCGTCCTACGAGCAGTACTTC,CASSFAGPSYEQYF
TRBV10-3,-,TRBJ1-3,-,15,TGTGCCATCAGTGAGCCCCAGGACCTTGGAAACACCATATATTTT,CAISEPQDLGNTIYF
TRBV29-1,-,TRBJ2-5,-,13,TGCAGCGTTGAACCGACAGAACAAGAGACCCAGTACTTC,CSVEPTEQETQYF